This entry features one T cell receptor (beta chain) sequence. Trimming left V 4 bases short and J 0 bases short, with 13 bases between. The germline V gene encodes CDR1 MNHNS and CDR2 SASEGT. The CDR3 extends over 16 amino acids. This sample was taken from a study of cytotoxic CD8 clonotypes in ibrutinib-treated CLL. Profiled with immunoSEQ multiplex PCR; TCRdb holds only in-frame clones, not every one. Of 150,000 to 200,000 clones detected, 70% to 85% appear once; the ten largest clones hold under 2.5%. This clonotype originated in a human donor with chronic lymphocytic leukemia. J is TRBJ2-1 and V is TRBV6-1, with D unresolved. The sample here was PBMCs, taken after 12 months of ibrutinib treatment. The CDR3 is CASSGLNVGSYNEQFF. In DNA, the CDR3 is TGTGCCAGCAGTGGACTGAATGTCGGCTCCTACAATGAGCAGTTCTTC.